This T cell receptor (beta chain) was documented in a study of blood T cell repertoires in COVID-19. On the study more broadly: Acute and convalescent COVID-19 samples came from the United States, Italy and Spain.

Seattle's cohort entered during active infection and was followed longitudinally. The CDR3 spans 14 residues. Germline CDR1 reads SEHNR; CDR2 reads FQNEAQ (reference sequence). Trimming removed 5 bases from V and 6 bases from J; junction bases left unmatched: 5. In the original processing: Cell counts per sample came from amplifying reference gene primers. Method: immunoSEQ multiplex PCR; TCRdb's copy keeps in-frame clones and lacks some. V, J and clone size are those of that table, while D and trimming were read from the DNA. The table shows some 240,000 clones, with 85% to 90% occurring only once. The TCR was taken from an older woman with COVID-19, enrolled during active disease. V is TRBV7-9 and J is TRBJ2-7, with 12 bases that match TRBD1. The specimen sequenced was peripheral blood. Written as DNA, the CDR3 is TGTGCCAGCAGCGCGGGACAGGGGGCGGGCGAGCAGTACTTC. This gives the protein CASSAGQGAGEQYF. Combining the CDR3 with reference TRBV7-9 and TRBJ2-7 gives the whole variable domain DTGVSQNPRHKITKRGQNVTFRCDPISEHNRLYWYRQTLGQGPEFLTYFQNEAQLEKSRLLSDRFSAERPKGSFSTLEIQRTEQGDSAMYLCASSAGQGAGEQYFGPGTRLTVT.